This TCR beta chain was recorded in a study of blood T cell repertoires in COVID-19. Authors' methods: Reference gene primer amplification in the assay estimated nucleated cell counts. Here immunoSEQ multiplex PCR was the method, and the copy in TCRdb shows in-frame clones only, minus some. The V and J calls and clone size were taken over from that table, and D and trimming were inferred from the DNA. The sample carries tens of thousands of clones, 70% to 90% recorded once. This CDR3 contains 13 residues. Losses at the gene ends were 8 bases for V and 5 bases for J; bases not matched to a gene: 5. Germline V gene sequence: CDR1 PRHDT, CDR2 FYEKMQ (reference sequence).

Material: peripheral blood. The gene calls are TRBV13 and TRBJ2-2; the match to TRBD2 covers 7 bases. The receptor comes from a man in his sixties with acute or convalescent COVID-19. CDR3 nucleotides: TGTGCCAGCGGGTATAGCGGGACCGGGGAGCTGTTTTTT. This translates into CASGYSGTGELFF. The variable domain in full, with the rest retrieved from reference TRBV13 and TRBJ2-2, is AAGVIQSPRHLIKEKRETATLKCYPIPRHDTVYWYQQGPGQDPQFLISFYEKMQSDKGSIPDRFSAQQFSDYHSELNMSSLELGDSALYFCASGYSGTGELFFGEGSRLTVL.